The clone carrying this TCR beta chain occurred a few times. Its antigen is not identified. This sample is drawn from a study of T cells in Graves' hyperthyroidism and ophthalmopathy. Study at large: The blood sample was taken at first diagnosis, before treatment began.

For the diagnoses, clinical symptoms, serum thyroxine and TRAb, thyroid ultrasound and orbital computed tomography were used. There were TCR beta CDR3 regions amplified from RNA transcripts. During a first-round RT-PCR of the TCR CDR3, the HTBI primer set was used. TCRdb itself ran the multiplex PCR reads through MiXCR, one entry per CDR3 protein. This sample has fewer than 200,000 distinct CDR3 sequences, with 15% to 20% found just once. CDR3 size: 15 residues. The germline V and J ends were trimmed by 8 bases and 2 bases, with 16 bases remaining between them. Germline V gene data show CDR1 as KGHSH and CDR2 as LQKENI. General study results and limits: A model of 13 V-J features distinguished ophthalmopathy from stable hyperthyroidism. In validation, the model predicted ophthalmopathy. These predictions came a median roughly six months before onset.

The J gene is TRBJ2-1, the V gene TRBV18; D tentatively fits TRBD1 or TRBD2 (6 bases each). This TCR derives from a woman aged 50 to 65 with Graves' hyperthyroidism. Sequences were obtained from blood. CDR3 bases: TGTGCCAGCGTAGGGACGGGGGCCACCTACAATGAGCAGTTCTTC. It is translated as CASVGTGATYNEQFF.